This passage covers 21 T cell receptor beta chains from one sample sequenced in a study of blood T cell repertoires in COVID-19. Libraries were prepared by immunoSEQ multiplex PCR; TCRdb keeps only in-frame clonotypes and omits some of them. Of about 140,000 clones in the sample, more than 70% were seen once. Material for sequencing was PBMCs or T cells enriched from blood (not recorded which). Receptors originate from a man between 35 and 55 years old with acute COVID-19.

In this sample, this clone turned up a few times. The rearrangement links TRBV2 to TRBJ2-5; 7 positions match TRBD2. This CDR3 comprises 16 residues. V dropped 3 bases and J dropped 5; count of bases not matched to a gene: 12. Germline assignment: CDR1 SNHLY and CDR2 FYNNEI. CDR3 in DNA: TGTGCCAGCAGTGATTCTTTTGCGGGAGATATGGAGACCCAGTACTTC. It is translated as CASSDSFAGDMETQYF. Complete variable domain (other parts from reference TRBV2 and TRBJ2-5): EPEVTQTPSHQVTQMGQEVILRCVPISNHLYFYWYRQILGQKVEFLVSFYNNEISEKSEIFDDQFSVERPDGSNFTLKIRSTKLEDSAMYFCASSDSFAGDMETQYFGPGTRLLVL.

The V call is TRBV28, the J call TRBJ2-2, with TRBD1 matching over 9 bases. Per germline, CDR1 MDHEN and CDR2 SYDVKM. Trimming removed 6 bases from V and 7 bases from J; junction bases left unmatched: 12. This CDR3 has 16 amino acids. Written as DNA, the CDR3 is TGTGCCAGCAGCTCCCCGGGACAGGGACTACTCGGGGAGCTGTTTTTT. Translation: CASSSPGQGLLGELFF.

The V and J genes are TRBV28 and TRBJ1-3; TRBD1 matches at 8 bases. V lost 5 bases to trimming and J lost 4 bases; unmatched junction nucleotides: 10. Germline V lookup: CDR1 MDHEN, CDR2 SYDVKM. This CDR3 is built from 16 residues. Here the CDR3 reads CASSPTGDVTGNTIYF. CDR3 DNA: TGTGCCAGCAGTCCGACAGGGGACGTAACCGGAAACACCATATATTTT.

The chain is built from TRBV19 and TRBJ1-3; 7 nucleotides line up with TRBD1. The length of the CDR3 is 16 residues. V lost 6 bases, J lost 1 base, and 9 bases stayed unmatched. The germline gives CDR1 LNHDA, CDR2 SQIVND (reference sequence). The chain's CDR3 is CASRGRQGESGNTIYF. CDR3 sequence (DNA): TGTGCCAGTAGAGGAAGACAGGGAGAGTCTGGAAACACCATATATTTT.

The chain uses TRBV30 and TRBJ2-3; D remains unclear. The CDR3 covers 11 residues. CDR1 and CDR2 from the germline V gene are GTSNPN and SVGIG (reference sequence). Trimming took 2 bases from V and 5 from J, leaving 5 bases between them. Here the CDR3 reads CAWSPLDTQYF. The CDR3 region has the DNA TGTGCCTGGAGTCCACTAGATACGCAGTATTTT. Filled out from reference TRBV30 and TRBJ2-3, the complete variable domain reads SQTIHQWPATLVQPVGSPLSLECTVEGTSNPNLYWYRQAAGRGLQLLFYSVGIGQISSEVPQNLSASRPQDRQFILSSKKLLLSDSGFYLCAWSPLDTQYFGPGTRLTVL.

The chain carries TRBV6-5 and TRBJ1-3; D gene uncertain. Per germline, CDR1 MNHEY and CDR2 SVGAGI. V was shortened by 6 bases and J by 6 bases, with 6 bases between the two germline ends. The CDR3 extends over 11 amino acids. CDR3 bases: TGTGCCAGCAGACGGGAAAACACCATATATTTT. Translation: CASRRENTIYF.

This sequence joins TRBV7-2 and TRBJ2-2, with D unresolved. The CDR3 has 15 amino acids. The V gene lost 4 bases and the J gene lost 4 bases, with 13 bases spanning the gap. Germline V CDR1 and CDR2: SGHTA, FQGNSA. CDR3 DNA sequence: TGTGCCAGCAGCTCCCCCCCCAGGCTCACCGGGGAGCTGTTTTTT. It yields the protein CASSSPPRLTGELFF.

This rearrangement joins TRBV10-3 to TRBJ2-2; 10 nucleotides line up with TRBD2. CDR1 and CDR2 (germline): ENHRY, SYGVKD. This CDR3 region has 17 residues. The J segment lost 4 bases and the V segment lost 3 bases, leaving 8 bases of the junction unmatched. As DNA, the CDR3 is TGTGCCATCAGTGATACTAGCGGGGTCTCGGTCACCGGGGAGCTGTTTTTT. This encodes CAISDTSGVSVTGELFF.

This clone appeared a few times. This chain joins TRBV10-3 and TRBJ2-3; no clear D. The CDR3 consists of 16 residues. CDR1 is ENHRY and CDR2 is SYGVKD in the germline V gene. V gave up 4 bases and J gave up 0 bases, with 14 bases separating them. The CDR3 sequence is CAISGVKSTSTDTQYF. The CDR3 DNA is TGTGCCATCAGTGGAGTTAAGAGTACCAGCACAGATACGCAGTATTTT.

The chain joins TRBV9 to TRBJ1-2, with 7 bases matching TRBD1. Germline loops: CDR1 SGDLS, CDR2 YYNGEE. Germline trimming cut 4 bases from V and 0 bases from J; bases unmatched to any gene: 6. The CDR3 runs 15 residues. In nucleotides, the CDR3 is TGTGCCAGCAGCCTCCGACAGGGTGCTAACTATGGCTACACCTTC. It encodes CASSLRQGANYGYTF. Together with reference TRBV9 and TRBJ1-2, the CDR3 gives the full variable domain: DSGVTQTPKHLITATGQRVTLRCSPRSGDLSVYWYQQSLDQGLQFLIQYYNGEERAKGNILERFSAQQFPDLHSELNLSSLELGDSALYFCASSLRQGANYGYTFGSGTRLTVV.

This rearrangement joins TRBV4-1 to TRBJ2-1, with D unclear. The CDR3 covers 17 residues. CDR1 and CDR2 from the germline V gene are MGHRA and YSYEKL. Trimming left V 4 bases short and J 0 bases short, with 16 bases between. For the CDR3, the DNA is TGCGCCAGCAGCCCTGAAACTGGTTACGGCTCCTACAATGAGCAGTTCTTC. It yields the protein CASSPETGYGSYNEQFF.

The chain combines TRBV25-1 with TRBJ2-2; perhaps TRBD1 as D (6 bases). The CDR3 spans 15 residues. Deletions cut 3 bases from V and 3 bases from J, with 11 bases between. CDR1 and CDR2 (germline): MGHDK, SYGVNS. CDR3 coding DNA: TGTGCCAGCAGTGACCAGGACAGCGACACCGGGGAGCTGTTTTTT. Amino acids: CASSDQDSDTGELFF.

V is TRBV18 and J is TRBJ1-5; D ambiguous. This CDR3 contains 15 residues. Germline CDR1 KGHSH, CDR2 LQKENI. Trimming cost V 1 base and J 1 base, with 8 bases left between them. The CDR3 here is CASSPQGGSNQPQHF. The DNA of the CDR3 is TGTGCCAGCTCACCACAGGGCGGGAGCAATCAGCCCCAGCATTTT. Variable domain in full (rest from reference TRBV18 and TRBJ1-5): NAGVMQNPRHLVRRRGQEARLRCSPMKGHSHVYWYRQLPEEGLKFMVYLQKENIIDESGMPKERFSAEFPKEGPSILRIQQVVRGDSAAYFCASSPQGGSNQPQHFGDGTRLSIL.

The rearrangement links TRBV28 to TRBJ2-2; 8 bases match TRBD1. Unmatched junction bases numbered 9, after V lost 5 bases and J lost 4 bases. The CDR3 spans 16 residues. Germline V gene lookup returns CDR1 MDHEN and CDR2 SYDVKM. The CDR3 reads CASSELDRGSTGELFF. The CDR3 DNA sequence: TGTGCCAGCAGTGAATTAGACAGGGGAAGCACCGGGGAGCTGTTTTTT.

The chain has TRBV18 and TRBJ1-6; 10 nucleotides match TRBD1. Germline loops: CDR1 KGHSH, CDR2 LQKENI. V trimming: 4 bases; J trimming: 8 bases; junction bases outside the gene matches: 8. CDR3 length equals 16 residues. CDR3 DNA sequence: TGTGCCAGCTCACAAGCCCCGGGACAGGGGTATTCACCCCTCCACTTT. Encoded protein: CASSQAPGQGYSPLHF. Full variable domain (outside the CDR3, taken from reference TRBV18 and TRBJ1-6): NAGVMQNPRHLVRRRGQEARLRCSPMKGHSHVYWYRQLPEEGLKFMVYLQKENIIDESGMPKERFSAEFPKEGPSILRIQQVVRGDSAAYFCASSQAPGQGYSPLHFGNGTRLTVT.

The chain has TRBV9 and TRBJ1-6; 9 bases align to TRBD1. Germline V gene sequence: CDR1 SGDLS, CDR2 YYNGEE. The CDR3 contains 15 residues. The ends lost 3 bases at V and 10 bases at J; junction bases unmatched: 8. The CDR3 sequence: CASSALPGQGSPLHF. DNA for the CDR3: TGTGCCAGCAGCGCTCTCCCGGGACAGGGATCACCCCTCCACTTT.

This clone appeared a single time. The rearrangement joins TRBV20-1 to TRBJ2-1, with TRBD2 matching 7 bases. The CDR3 has 14 amino acids. Germline V CDR1 and CDR2: DFQATT, SNEGSKA (reference sequence). With V trimmed by 3 bases and J by 9 bases, 11 bases remained unmatched. The DNA for the CDR3 is TGCAGTGCTAGTCGCGCGGGGGTGAGGAGTGAGCAGTTCTTC. It is translated as CSASRAGVRSEQFF.

The genes are TRBV10-1 and TRBJ2-1; D is perhaps TRBD1 (6 bases). Germline lookup yields CDR1 WNHNN and CDR2 SYGVQD (reference sequence). V dropped 3 bases and J dropped 7 bases, with 16 bases sitting between them. The CDR3 length is 15 residues. As DNA, the CDR3 is TGCGCCAGCAGTGAAGGGGGTCGGTTGAAGAATGAGCAGTTCTTC. Translation gives CASSEGGRLKNEQFF.

This sequence joins TRBV2 and TRBJ2-2, with 10 nucleotides matching TRBD1. Germline CDR1 and CDR2: SNHLY and FYNNEI. There are 15 residues in the CDR3. Trimming cost V 1 base and J 5 bases; bases outside gene matches: 1. As DNA, the CDR3 is TGTGCCAGCAGTGAAGGGGACAGGGGAACCGGGGAGCTGTTTTTT. Translated: CASSEGDRGTGELFF.

The chain combines TRBV10-1 with TRBJ2-2, with D tentatively TRBD2 (6 bases). The V gene lost 4 bases and the J gene lost 2 bases, with 17 bases spanning the gap. Germline CDR1 is WNHNN and CDR2 is SYGVQD (reference sequence). This CDR3 comprises 17 residues. CDR3 DNA sequence: TGCGCCAGCAGTGGACCCCGGGACTCCTTAAACACCGGGGAGCTGTTTTTT. This encodes CASSGPRDSLNTGELFF.

The rearrangement joins TRBV30 to TRBJ2-3, with D perhaps matching TRBD2 (5 bases). The germline gives CDR1 GTSNPN, CDR2 SVGIG (reference sequence). This CDR3 region has 11 residues. V was cut by 7 bases and J by 8 bases, with 13 bases left in between. The CDR3 loop reads CALDSVGTQYF. CDR3 nucleotide sequence: TGTGCCTTGGATAGCGTGGGTACGCAGTATTTT.